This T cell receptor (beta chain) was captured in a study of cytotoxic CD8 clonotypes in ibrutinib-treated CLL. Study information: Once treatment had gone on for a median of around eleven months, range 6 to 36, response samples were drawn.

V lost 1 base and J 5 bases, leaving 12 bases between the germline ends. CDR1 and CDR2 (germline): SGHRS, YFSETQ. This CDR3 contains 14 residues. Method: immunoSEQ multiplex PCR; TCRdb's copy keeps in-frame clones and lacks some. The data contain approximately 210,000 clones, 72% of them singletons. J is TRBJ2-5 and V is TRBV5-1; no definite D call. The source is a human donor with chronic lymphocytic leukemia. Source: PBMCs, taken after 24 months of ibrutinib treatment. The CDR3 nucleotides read TGCGCCAGCAGCTTGAGAACCTCCGGTGAGACCCAGTACTTC. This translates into CASSLRTSGETQYF.